What follows describes a single TCR beta chain. Its antigen is as yet unknown. This sample was taken from a study of regulatory T cells in long-lasting Graves disease. General study results and limits: Persistent patients had a count of shared public clonotypes (roughly 2,500) that exceeded that of new patients (966).

Assembly of TCR beta libraries relied on iRepertoire HTBI primers together with Arm-PCR of CDR3 regions. TCRdb itself ran the multiplex PCR reads through MiXCR, one entry per CDR3 protein. The sample has 400,000 to 500,000 distinct CDR3 sequences; 14% are singletons. This sample's time point: newly diagnosed GD, antithyroid drugs for less than 3 months. The TCR library used RNA extracted from PBMCs. Germline V gene data show CDR1 as ENHRY and CDR2 as SYGVKD. This CDR3 contains 13 residues. V was trimmed by 6 bases and J by 4 bases, leaving 11 bases between them. The data also belong to a second study, concerning T cells in Graves' hyperthyroidism and ophthalmopathy. That study adds: Patients were excluded for uncontrolled infection, other autoimmune disease, pregnancy or lactation. First-round RT-PCR with HTBI primers amplified the TCR CDR3 region.

The chain uses TRBV10-3 and TRBJ2-3; TRBD2 might be the D (6 bases). This sample comprised peripheral blood mononuclear cells (PBMCs), obtained at new diagnosis, from a patient treated with antithyroid drugs. This sequence originates from a woman aged 50 to 60 with Graves disease. CDR3 residues: CAISREYADTQYF. The CDR3 nucleotides read TGTGCCATCAGCCGGGAGTATGCAGATACGCAGTATTTT.